This T cell receptor beta chain was obtained from a study of control samples from healthy donors and cancer patients. Germline V lookup: CDR1 MDHEN, CDR2 SYDVKM. V was clipped by 5 bases and J by 9 bases; unmatched bases: 4. The CDR3 is 12 residues long. Repertoires were generated with immunoSEQ multiplex PCR, while TCRdb's copy carries only in-frame clones and drops some. Of roughly 170,000 clones in the sample, approximately 94% were seen once. This clonotype originated in a woman in her late teens or twenties in good health. The chain joins TRBV28 to TRBJ2-1, with TRBD2 matching 7 bases. The sample taken for sequencing was blood. This chain's CDR3 is CASSRTRIEQFF. The CDR3, as DNA: TGTGCCAGCAGTCGGACTAGGATTGAGCAGTTCTTC.